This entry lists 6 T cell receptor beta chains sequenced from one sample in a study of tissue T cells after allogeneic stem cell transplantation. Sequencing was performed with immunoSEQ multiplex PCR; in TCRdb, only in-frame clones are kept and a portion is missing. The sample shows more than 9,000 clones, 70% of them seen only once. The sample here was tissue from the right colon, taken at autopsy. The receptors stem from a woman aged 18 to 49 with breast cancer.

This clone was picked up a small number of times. Written as DNA, the CDR3 is TGTGCCAGCTCACCCCGGCAGGGGGCGTTCGGAAACACCATATATTTT. This gives the protein CASSPRQGAFGNTIYF. The J gene is TRBJ1-3, the V gene TRBV18, with 8 nucleotides matching TRBD1. With 3 bases clipped from V and 4 bases from J, the junction kept 8 bases outside the gene matches. Germline V gives CDR1 KGHSH, CDR2 LQKENI. The CDR3 extends over 16 amino acids. Full variable domain (outside the CDR3, taken from reference TRBV18 and TRBJ1-3): NAGVMQNPRHLVRRRGQEARLRCSPMKGHSHVYWYRQLPEEGLKFMVYLQKENIIDESGMPKERFSAEFPKEGPSILRIQQVVRGDSAAYFCASSPRQGAFGNTIYFGEGSWLTVV.

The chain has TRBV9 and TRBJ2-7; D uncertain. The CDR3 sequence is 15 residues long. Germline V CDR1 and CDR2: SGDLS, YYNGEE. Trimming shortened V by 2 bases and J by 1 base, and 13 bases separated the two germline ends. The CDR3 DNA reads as TGTGCCAGCAGCGTTTCTTTAGACTCGTCCTACGAGCAGTACTTC. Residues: CASSVSLDSSYEQYF.

Here the CDR3 reads CASSTSGRTGEQYF. Here the CDR3 DNA reads TGTGCCAGCAGCACTAGCGGGAGAACCGGAGAGCAGTACTTC. The chain combines TRBV28 with TRBJ2-7; 11 nucleotides match TRBD2. The ends lost 6 bases at V and 7 bases at J; junction bases unmatched: 8. The CDR3 consists of 14 residues. The germline CDR1 and CDR2 sequences are MDHEN and SYDVKM.

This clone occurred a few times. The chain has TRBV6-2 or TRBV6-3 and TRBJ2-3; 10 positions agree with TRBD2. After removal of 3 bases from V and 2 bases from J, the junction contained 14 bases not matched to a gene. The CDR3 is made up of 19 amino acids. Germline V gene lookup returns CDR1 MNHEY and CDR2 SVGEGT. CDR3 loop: CASSYPLGLAGANTDTQYF. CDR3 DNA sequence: TGTGCCAGCAGTTATCCGCTTGGGCTAGCGGGAGCGAACACAGATACGCAGTATTTT.

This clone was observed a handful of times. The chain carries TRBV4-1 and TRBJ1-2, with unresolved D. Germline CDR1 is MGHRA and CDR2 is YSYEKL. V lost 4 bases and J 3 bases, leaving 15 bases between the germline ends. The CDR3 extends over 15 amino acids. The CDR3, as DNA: TGCGCCAGCAGCCCTCAAATGAGGGCCGACTATGGCTACACCTTC. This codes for CASSPQMRADYGYTF.

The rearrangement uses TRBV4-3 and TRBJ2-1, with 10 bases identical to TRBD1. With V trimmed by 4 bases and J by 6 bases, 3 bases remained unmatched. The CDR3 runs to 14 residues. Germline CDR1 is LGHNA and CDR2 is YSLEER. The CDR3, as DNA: TGCGCCAGCAGCCGCCGGGACAGGGGCAATGAGCAGTTCTTC. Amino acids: CASSRRDRGNEQFF.